The clone carrying this TCR beta chain was counted between two and nine times. Its antigen is not identified. CDR3 length: 15 amino acids. After removal of 4 bases from V and 4 bases from J, the junction contained 6 bases not matched to a gene. Germline V lookup: CDR1 SGHRS, CDR2 YFSETQ. The authors reverse transcribed all of the isolated RNA, so sequencing captured expressed TCRB transcripts. Libraries were prepared by immunoSEQ multiplex PCR; TCRdb keeps only in-frame clonotypes and omits some of them. The table records 130,000 to 150,000 clones, about 10% of them present only once. The entry originates in a study of beta chain features in type 1 diabetes. Study-wide results and caveats: Insertion counts at VDJ junctions were lower in type 1 diabetes patients, who also showed more deletions there. Shorter templates may be favored by PCR, equally so in patients and controls. When cDNA is sequenced, cells with high TCR expression could be over-represented.

This sequence was found in a man aged 18 to 35 in good health. The genes are TRBV5-1 and TRBJ2-2; TRBD2 matches 8 bases. The material sequenced was naive CD4+ T cells from blood. Here the CDR3 reads CASSTDRGGTGELFF. The CDR3 region has the DNA TGCGCCAGCAGCACAGACCGGGGGGGCACCGGGGAGCTGTTTTTT.